This is a list of T cell receptor beta chains from one sample in a study of post-analysis software for immune sequencing data. Using its own MiXCR run on the PCR reads, TCRdb lists one record per CDR3 protein. The sample contains roughly 430,000 distinct CDR3 sequences, approximately 39% of which appear only once. The sequenced material came from blood. All receptors come from a girl under 10 years old with multiple sclerosis. The CDR3 runs from the conserved cysteine through the conserved F or W. The D gene is left open where the match is weak. Only part of the rows carry a size: once, few, many, or a class if the clone is expanded.

D: TRBD1; V: TRBV20-1; J: TRBJ1-5; size: .; DNA: TGCAGTGCTCGACACAGGGGTCAGCCCCAGCATTTT; CDR3: CSARHRGQPQHF
D: .; V: TRBV5-1; J: TRBJ2-5; size: .; DNA: TGCGCCAGCAGCCTACAGTGGGGAAAGACCCAGTACTTC; CDR3: CASSLQWGKTQYF
D: .; V: TRBV12-3/TRBV12-4; J: TRBJ1-5; size: .; DNA: TGTGCCAGCAGTTTAGTACAGGGAAAGGGATATAGCAATCAGCCCCAGCATTTT; CDR3: CASSLVQGKGYSNQPQHF
D: .; V: TRBV6-2/TRBV6-3; J: TRBJ2-1; size: .; DNA: TGTGCCAGCACAGGGGCCTACAACGAGCAGTTCTTC; CDR3: CASTGAYNEQFF
D: TRBD1; V: TRBV5-1; J: TRBJ1-5; size: .; DNA: TGCGCCAGCAGCTTGCGGTGGGACAGGAAAGCGGGGGCACAGCCCCAGCATTTT; CDR3: CASSLRWDRKAGAQPQHF
D: .; V: TRBV18; J: TRBJ2-7; size: .; DNA: TGTGCCAGCTCATCCGACTGGAACGAGCAGTACTTC; CDR3: CASSSDWNEQYF
D: TRBD1; V: TRBV10-3; J: TRBJ1-5; size: .; DNA: TGTGCCATCAGTGATAGGCAGGGGGCACGGCAGCCCCAGCATTTT; CDR3: CAISDRQGARQPQHF
D: .; V: TRBV28; J: TRBJ2-4; size: .; DNA: TGTGCCAGCAGTTTACCCTCAGGGGGGAACATTCAGTACTTC; CDR3: CASSLPSGGNIQYF
D: .; V: TRBV25-1; J: TRBJ2-4; size: .; DNA: TGTGCCAGCGGGCAGGGGCAGGGGCAGTACTTC; CDR3: CASGQGQGQYF
D: .; V: TRBV15; J: TRBJ2-1; size: few; DNA: TGTGCCACCAGCGACACGCTAATATCCCGGGGCTCCTACAATGAGCAGTTCTTC; CDR3: CATSDTLISRGSYNEQFF
D: TRBD1; V: TRBV20-1; J: TRBJ1-2; size: few; DNA: TGCAGTGCAAACCAGGGGGCTGAAGGCTACACCTTC; CDR3: CSANQGAEGYTF
D: TRBD1; V: TRBV6-2/TRBV6-3; J: TRBJ1-6; size: .; DNA: TGTGCCAGCAATAGGGACAGGGGTTCACCCCTCCACTTT; CDR3: CASNRDRGSPLHF
D: TRBD2; V: TRBV29-1; J: TRBJ2-2; size: .; DNA: TGCAGCGCCTCGATCCAAGCGGGAGCCGGGGAGCTGTTTTTT; CDR3: CSASIQAGAGELFF
D: .; V: TRBV20-1; J: TRBJ2-3; size: .; DNA: TGCAGTGCTAGGAAACCCGGGGAGGGGGACGGGTATACGCAGTATTTT; CDR3: CSARKPGEGDGYTQYF
D: .; V: TRBV20-1; J: TRBJ1-1; size: .; DNA: TGCAGTGCTAGAGATCTGCAACAGATAAAACAGATGAACACTGAAGCTTTCTTT; CDR3: CSARDLQQIKQMNTEAFF
D: TRBD1; V: TRBV12-3/TRBV12-4; J: TRBJ2-5; size: .; DNA: TGTGCCAGAAGTTCCGGACAGGGAGAGTACTTC; CDR3: CARSSGQGEYF
D: TRBD2; V: TRBV9; J: TRBJ2-3; size: .; DNA: TGTGCCAGCAGCTCTGGACTAGCGAGATCCACAGATACGCAGTATTTT; CDR3: CASSSGLARSTDTQYF
D: .; V: TRBV7-3; J: TRBJ2-3; size: .; DNA: TGTGCCAGCAGCTTAACCCCGGCACCGGATACGCAGTATTTT; CDR3: CASSLTPAPDTQYF
D: .; V: TRBV7-2; J: TRBJ1-5; size: .; DNA: TGTGCCAGCAGTCCCCGGGCGGGGGCGGGCAATCAGCCCCAGCATTTT; CDR3: CASSPRAGAGNQPQHF
D: TRBD2; V: TRBV6-2/TRBV6-3; J: TRBJ2-1; size: .; DNA: TGTGCCAGCAGCCCGTGGGTAGCGGGGGCCTTCTCCTACAATGAGCAGTTCTTC; CDR3: CASSPWVAGAFSYNEQFF
D: .; V: TRBV7-9; J: TRBJ1-6; size: .; DNA: TGTGCCAGCAGCCCCGGGGCTTCCGTGAATAATTCACCCCTCCACTTT; CDR3: CASSPGASVNNSPLHF
D: TRBD2; V: TRBV20-1; J: TRBJ2-5; size: .; DNA: TGCAGTGCTCTCAGCGGGAGTCCCGGAGAGACCCAGTACTTC; CDR3: CSALSGSPGETQYF
D: .; V: TRBV12-3/TRBV12-4; J: TRBJ2-1; size: .; DNA: TGTGCCAGCAGGACAACGGGGCTGAATGAGCAGTTCTTC; CDR3: CASRTTGLNEQFF
D: TRBD1; V: TRBV5-1; J: TRBJ2-7; size: .; DNA: TGCGCCAGCAGCCCTGGGTGGGCAGGGGGCGCCGAGCAGTACTTC; CDR3: CASSPGWAGGAEQYF
D: TRBD2; V: TRBV20-1; J: TRBJ2-1; size: .; DNA: TGCAGTGCTAGAGTAGCGGGAAGCCTTTGGAATGAGCAGTTCTTC; CDR3: CSARVAGSLWNEQFF
D: .; V: TRBV4-3; J: TRBJ2-5; size: .; DNA: TGCGCCAGCAGCTCCCGAACGGGAGAAGGGTACAATGAGCAGTACTTC; CDR3: CASSSRTGEGYNEQYF
D: .; V: TRBV7-9; J: TRBJ2-5; size: few; DNA: TGTGCCAGCAGCTATCGGACAAACCAAGAGACCCAGTACTTC; CDR3: CASSYRTNQETQYF
D: .; V: TRBV29-1; J: TRBJ2-1; size: .; DNA: TGCAGCGTCCCTGGGGTCCCTTCCGTAGATGAGCAGTTCTTC; CDR3: CSVPGVPSVDEQFF
D: TRBD1; V: TRBV12-3/TRBV12-4; J: TRBJ1-1; size: .; DNA: TGTGCCAGCAGAGGAGCAGGGGGAAGCACTGAAGCTTTCTTT; CDR3: CASRGAGGSTEAFF
D: .; V: TRBV29-1; J: TRBJ2-5; size: few; DNA: TGCAGCGTTGATCCTTCTGGTGCGACCCAGTACTTC; CDR3: CSVDPSGATQYF
D: .; V: TRBV20-1; J: TRBJ1-5; size: .; DNA: TGCAGTGCTAGGGAAAGGAACATTCAGCCCCAGCATTTT; CDR3: CSARERNIQPQHF
D: .; V: TRBV28; J: TRBJ2-5; size: .; DNA: TGTGCCAGCAGCAACCCATTGGGGGAGGTCGTAATAGAGACCCAGTACTTC; CDR3: CASSNPLGEVVIETQYF
D: TRBD2; V: TRBV11-2; J: TRBJ2-1; size: .; DNA: TGTGCCAGCAGCTTTCCCGGACTAGCGGGAGTTAATGAGCAGTTCTTC; CDR3: CASSFPGLAGVNEQFF
D: .; V: TRBV5-1; J: TRBJ2-3; size: .; DNA: TGCGCCAGCAGCCCGATGACGGCTCCTTATACGCACTATTTT; CDR3: CASSPMTAPYTHYF
D: .; V: TRBV4-2; J: TRBJ2-3; size: .; DNA: TGTGCCAGCAGCCAGCGGGATATAGATACGCAGTATTTT; CDR3: CASSQRDIDTQYF
D: .; V: TRBV29-1; J: TRBJ2-1; size: .; DNA: TGCAGCGTTGACTCCCAGAGCTCCTACAATGAGCAGTTCTTC; CDR3: CSVDSQSSYNEQFF
D: .; V: TRBV7-6; J: TRBJ1-4; size: .; DNA: TGTGCCAGCCGCGGGGTAAATGAAAAACGGTTTTTT; CDR3: CASRGVNEKRFF
D: .; V: TRBV5-1; J: TRBJ1-2; size: .; DNA: TGCGCCAGCAGCTTGGTCGGGGGAACCGACTATGGCTACACCTTC; CDR3: CASSLVGGTDYGYTF
D: .; V: TRBV6-5; J: TRBJ2-7; size: few; DNA: TGTGCCAGCAGTGGCACGGATGTTTTAGCCTACGAGCAGTACTTC; CDR3: CASSGTDVLAYEQYF
D: .; V: TRBV28; J: TRBJ1-2; size: .; DNA: TGTGCCAGCAGGCCCGGGACAACTAACTATGGCTACACCTTC; CDR3: CASRPGTTNYGYTF
D: .; V: TRBV6-5; J: TRBJ2-6; size: .; DNA: TGTGCCAGCACTTCTCCGCCCTCTGGGGCCAACGTCCCGACTTTC; CDR3: CASTSPPSGANVPTF
D: .; V: TRBV6-1; J: TRBJ1-2; size: .; DNA: TGTGCCAGCAGTGAAACAGGGAACGGCTACACCTTC; CDR3: CASSETGNGYTF
D: .; V: TRBV29-1; J: TRBJ2-1; size: .; DNA: TGCAGCGTTGAGGAACTGGGTGATGAGCTGTTCTTC; CDR3: CSVEELGDELFF
D: .; V: TRBV29-1; J: TRBJ2-3; size: .; DNA: TGCAGCGTTGTCCGGCTAGAGGTAGATACGCAGTATTTT; CDR3: CSVVRLEVDTQYF
D: .; V: TRBV20-1; J: TRBJ2-1; size: few; DNA: TGCAGTGCTAAGGTCCCGGGGGCAGTAGGCAATGAGCAGTTCTTC; CDR3: CSAKVPGAVGNEQFF
D: .; V: TRBV6-6; J: TRBJ2-5; size: .; DNA: TGTGCCAGCAGCCAATGGGTGGACGGGCAGTACTTC; CDR3: CASSQWVDGQYF
D: .; V: TRBV9; J: TRBJ1-1; size: .; DNA: TGTGCCAGCAGCCCTAGTGGGGGTGGGAACACTGAAGCTTTCTTT; CDR3: CASSPSGGGNTEAFF
D: TRBD2; V: TRBV28; J: TRBJ2-3; size: once; DNA: TGTGCCAGCAGTTTAAATAGCGGGAGTGGGCCAGATACGCAGTATTTT; CDR3: CASSLNSGSGPDTQYF
D: TRBD1; V: TRBV4-1; J: TRBJ2-7; size: .; DNA: TGCGCCAGCAGCCAAAAACCAGGGGGATGGGAGCAGTACTTC; CDR3: CASSQKPGGWEQYF
D: .; V: TRBV10-3; J: TRBJ2-1; size: few; DNA: TGTGCCATCAGTATCCGCAATGAGCAGTTCTTC; CDR3: CAISIRNEQFF
D: .; V: TRBV4-1; J: TRBJ2-7; size: .; DNA: TGCGCCAGCAGCCAAGATCGGAGGGGGGGGGCCTCCTACGAGCAGTACTTC; CDR3: CASSQDRRGGASYEQYF
D: .; V: TRBV18; J: TRBJ2-1; size: .; DNA: TGTGCCAGCTCACGATCCCTTAGTGAGAATGAGCAGTTCTTC; CDR3: CASSRSLSENEQFF
D: .; V: TRBV20-1; J: TRBJ2-7; size: few; DNA: TGCAGTGGGGGGGCGGTCTACGAGCAGTACTTC; CDR3: CSGGAVYEQYF